Listed below are T cell receptor beta chains from one sample, sequenced in a study of vaccination and CD4 T cells after COVID-19. TCRdb ran MiXCR on the PCR reads and lists one entry per CDR3 protein. The sample consists of under 20,000 distinct CDR3 sequences, around half of them appearing once. Their antigen targets remain unknown. The sequencing here drew on CD4+ T cells from blood, cultured in vitro, taken before SARS-CoV-2 vaccination. These receptors were obtained from a human donor who had recovered from COVID-19. CDR3s include the opening cysteine and the closing phenylalanine or tryptophan. Fields, in order: clone size, D gene, J gene, V gene, CDR3 DNA, CDR3 protein. D genes are given only for firm matches. The size entry is marked missing in some rows and otherwise reads once, few, many or a size class.

.,.,TRBJ2-5,TRBV6-5,TGTGCCAGCAGTTCCCTCGGCGCAGGGTATGAGACCCAGTACTTC,CASSSLGAGYETQYF
.,TRBD1,TRBJ1-1,TRBV7-2,TGTGCCAGCAGCTCCGACTGGACAGGGGTTAAGGCTGAAGCTTTCTTT,CASSSDWTGVKAEAFF
.,TRBD2,TRBJ2-3,TRBV5-1,TGCGCCAGCAGAGGGGCGGCTAGCGGGAGCACAGATACGCAGTATTTT,CASRGAASGSTDTQYF
.,.,TRBJ1-5,TRBV19,TGTGCCAGTAGTTCACAAAATCAGCCCCAGCATTTT,CASSSQNQPQHF
.,TRBD2,TRBJ2-3,TRBV20-1,TGCAGTGCTAGTGGGAGGGCAGGCACAGATACGCAGTATTTT,CSASGRAGTDTQYF
.,TRBD1,TRBJ2-1,TRBV25-1,TGTGCCGCAGGGGGCGGTTCCTACAATGAGCAGTTCTTC,CAAGGGSYNEQFF
.,TRBD2,TRBJ2-3,TRBV29-1,TGCAGCGTTCGGACTAGCGGTGCAGATACGCAGTATTTT,CSVRTSGADTQYF
.,TRBD2,TRBJ2-3,TRBV4-1,TGCGCCAGCAGCCAAGCGAGCGGGGTTAGCACAGATACGCAGTATTTT,CASSQASGVSTDTQYF
.,.,TRBJ2-3,TRBV28,TGTGCCAGGTCTGAACGGACCCGCACAGATACGCAGTATTTT,CARSERTRTDTQYF
few,.,TRBJ2-5,TRBV7-9,TGTGCCAGCAGCCGAGAAGGGGAGACCCAGTACTTC,CASSREGETQYF
few,.,TRBJ1-5,TRBV27,TGTGCCCCCCAACCACACCGGATTGGGCAGGGATCGGGCAATCAGCCCCAGCATTTT,CAPQPHRIGQGSGNQPQHF
.,TRBD2,TRBJ2-2,TRBV24-1,TGTGCCACCAGGACTAGCGGGAGCACCGGGGAGCTGTTTTTT,CATRTSGSTGELFF
.,TRBD1,TRBJ2-7,TRBV6-2/TRBV6-3,TGTGCCAGCAGTTACCCGGGACAGGAAATCCTATTTTCCTACGAGCAGTACTTC,CASSYPGQEILFSYEQYF
.,TRBD2,TRBJ2-1,TRBV7-2,TGTGCCAGCAGTACTGAGCGGGATAGCCCCTACAATGAGCAGTTCTTC,CASSTERDSPYNEQFF
.,.,TRBJ2-2,TRBV7-6,TGTGCCAGCAGCTTCGGGACGACCGGGGAGCTGTTTTTT,CASSFGTTGELFF
.,TRBD2,TRBJ2-7,TRBV18,TGTGCCAGCTCACCGGGCGGGAGCGCGGACTACGAGCAGTACTTC,CASSPGGSADYEQYF
.,TRBD1,TRBJ1-5,TRBV20-1,TGCAGTGCCCTAGGCGGGACAGGGATACAGCCCCAGCATTTT,CSALGGTGIQPQHF
.,.,TRBJ1-2,TRBV10-3,TGTGCCATCACTCTTACAGCGAACTATGGCTACACCTTC,CAITLTANYGYTF
.,.,TRBJ2-7,TRBV19,TGTGCCAGTAGTATAGGTATGCCGGGACACAGCTACGAGCAGTACTTC,CASSIGMPGHSYEQYF
.,TRBD1,TRBJ2-2,TRBV18,TGTGCCAGCTCACGGGACAGGAACGCCGGGGAGCTGTTTTTT,CASSRDRNAGELFF
once,.,TRBJ1-3,TRBV19,TGTGCCAGTAGTATAATTGGGGCGACAGGCGGAAACACCATATATTTT,CASSIIGATGGNTIYF
.,TRBD2,TRBJ2-3,TRBV6-1,TGTGCCAGCAGTAAGCGACTAGCGAGAACCACAGATATGCAGTATTTT,CASSKRLARTTDMQYF
once,.,TRBJ2-5,TRBV5-1,TGCGCCAGCAGCTTTCAGGGTATAGAGACCCAGTACTTC,CASSFQGIETQYF
.,.,TRBJ1-5,TRBV6-1,TGTGCCAGCAGACCCAGTGAAAATCAGCCCCAGCATTTT,CASRPSENQPQHF
.,TRBD2,TRBJ2-3,TRBV11-3,TGTGCCAGCAGCCGCGGGACTAGCGGGAGCACAGATACGCAGTATTTT,CASSRGTSGSTDTQYF
few,TRBD1,TRBJ2-3,TRBV6-2/TRBV6-3,TGTGCCAGCAGTTCCCGGGACAGGGATCCAGATACGCAGTATTTT,CASSSRDRDPDTQYF
few,TRBD2,TRBJ2-2,TRBV11-2,TGTGCCAGCAGCCCGCCGGGACTAGCGGGAGGGTCCGGGGAGCTGTTTTTT,CASSPPGLAGGSGELFF
.,.,TRBJ2-1,TRBV21-1,TGTGCCAGCACCTTAGGGGTGGCGGAGAGCTCCTACAATGAGCAGTTCTTC,CASTLGVAESSYNEQFF
few,.,TRBJ2-5,TRBV20-1,TGCAGTGCACAACACCAAGAGACCCAGTACTTC,CSAQHQETQYF
few,TRBD1,TRBJ2-7,TRBV2,TGTGCCAGCAGTGAAGGGGACAGGCTCAAGCAGTACTTC,CASSEGDRLKQYF
few,TRBD1,TRBJ1-6,TRBV20-1,TGCAGTGCTCCACTACAGGGGTTGAATTCACCCCTCCACTTT,CSAPLQGLNSPLHF
.,TRBD2,TRBJ2-5,TRBV5-1,TGCGCCAGCAGCTTGGTCCTAGCGGGAGATGTTGAGACCCAGTACTTC,CASSLVLAGDVETQYF
once,.,TRBJ1-2,TRBV29-1,TGCAGCGTTGAGAGAGGGGGTCGGGGCTACACCTTC,CSVERGGRGYTF
.,.,TRBJ1-1,TRBV27,TGTGCCAGCAGTTTCGGGGGCATGAACACTGAAGCTTTCTTT,CASSFGGMNTEAFF
.,.,TRBJ1-2,TRBV20-1,TGCAGTGCTAGAGATCCAGCTAGTGGCTACACCTTC,CSARDPASGYTF